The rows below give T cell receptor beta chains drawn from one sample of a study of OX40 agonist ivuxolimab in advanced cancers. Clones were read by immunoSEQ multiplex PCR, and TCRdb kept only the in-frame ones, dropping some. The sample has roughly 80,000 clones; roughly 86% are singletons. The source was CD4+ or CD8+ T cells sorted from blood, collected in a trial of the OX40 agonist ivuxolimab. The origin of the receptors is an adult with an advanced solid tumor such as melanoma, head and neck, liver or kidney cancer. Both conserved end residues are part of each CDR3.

CASSAQTGREKLFF | TRBJ1-4 | TRBV6-4
CASSSDRAGGNTIYF | TRBJ1-3 | TRBV7-9
CAWSVVARGPPQHF | TRBJ1-5 | TRBV30
CAWGGELGTEAFF | TRBJ1-1 | TRBV30
CASSAMVYTDTQYF | TRBJ2-3 | TRBV6-4
CASSYGLVASSEQYF | TRBJ2-7 | TRBV6-5
CAWSGRLAGDPLGSNTQYF | TRBJ2-3 | TRBV30
CASRGPSASSDTQYF | TRBJ2-3 | TRBV5-1
CASSLTGTGISSPLHF | TRBJ1-6 | TRBV5-1
CASSRRETDTEAFF | TRBJ1-1 | TRBV5-6
CASSRLTVHEQYF | TRBJ2-7 | TRBV4-1
CASRSPGGNTEAFF | TRBJ1-1 | TRBV5-1
CASSLVEGTEQFF | TRBJ2-1 | TRBV5-1
CASRLVASNNEQFF | TRBJ2-1 | TRBV6-5
CASSMGQGVKAGELFF | TRBJ2-2 | TRBV5-1
CASSLRGSYEQYF | TRBJ2-7 | TRBV7-9
CASRRAEGGNIQYF | TRBJ2-4 | TRBV5-4
CASSFGASGNQPQHF | TRBJ1-5 | TRBV7-9